The 21 T cell receptor beta chains presented below share a single source sample, sequenced in a study of blood T cell repertoires in COVID-19. Clones were read by immunoSEQ multiplex PCR, and TCRdb kept only the in-frame ones, dropping some. In the table there are 200,000 to 300,000 clones, around 90% of which are singletons. Sequenced input: peripheral blood. The receptors derive from a man aged 55 to 70 who had recovered from COVID-19.

This clone appeared a few times. This chain connects TRBV19 to TRBJ2-3; D call uncertain. The V and J ends lost 5 bases and 2 bases respectively, with 8 bases between them. Germline V gene data show CDR1 as LNHDA and CDR2 as SQIVND (reference sequence). The CDR3 has 13 amino acids. The CDR3 region has the DNA TGTGCCAGTAGTGTCTATAACACAGATACGCAGTATTTT. Protein sequence: CASSVYNTDTQYF.

Concerning this clone: The sample holds other DNA sequences that translate to the same CDR3. This chain uses TRBV10-3 with TRBJ1-5, with TRBD1 identical over 8 bases. V lost 8 bases to trimming and J lost 0 bases; unmatched junction nucleotides: 3. Germline V gives CDR1 ENHRY, CDR2 SYGVKD. CDR3 length equals 14 residues. For the CDR3, the DNA is TGTGCCATCGGGACAGGAGATAGCAATCAGCCCCAGCATTTT. This encodes CAIGTGDSNQPQHF.

The V gene is TRBV6-6, the J gene TRBJ2-5; TRBD2 is a possible D gene (5 bases). Germline V CDR1 and CDR2: MNHNY, SVGAGI (reference sequence). With 2 bases removed from V and 6 bases from J, the gap between germline ends came to 13 bases. The CDR3 has 14 amino acids. Here the CDR3 reads CASSYGPGSKTQYF. CDR3 coding DNA: TGTGCCAGCAGTTACGGTCCGGGGAGTAAGACCCAGTACTTC.

The chain uses TRBV7-9 and TRBJ1-4, with 8 bases lining up with TRBD1. The CDR3 consists of 17 residues. Trimming cost V 5 bases and J 0 bases; bases outside gene matches: 8. The germline V gene encodes CDR1 SEHNR and CDR2 FQNEAQ (reference sequence). The CDR3 loop is CASSPKGQGSTNEKLFF. CDR3 DNA: TGTGCCAGCAGCCCTAAAGGACAGGGTTCAACTAATGAAAAACTGTTTTTT. The variable domain in full, completed from reference TRBV7-9 and TRBJ1-4, reads DTGVSQNPRHKITKRGQNVTFRCDPISEHNRLYWYRQTLGQGPEFLTYFQNEAQLEKSRLLSDRFSAERPKGSFSTLEIQRTEQGDSAMYLCASSPKGQGSTNEKLFFGSGTQLSVL.

This chain links TRBV19 with TRBJ2-5; 12 positions agree with TRBD2. This CDR3 comprises 16 residues. The V gene's germline CDR1 is LNHDA and CDR2 SQIVND (reference sequence). J lost 5 bases, V lost 5 bases, and 9 bases had no gene match. The CDR3: CASSGRLAGEGETQYF. CDR3 sequence (DNA): TGTGCCAGTAGTGGTAGACTAGCGGGAGAGGGCGAGACCCAGTACTTC.

This clone was seen a single time. CDR3 sequence: CASSIPTGGGAGELFF. The CDR3 nucleotides are TGTGCCAGTAGTATACCGACAGGGGGCGGAGCCGGGGAGCTGTTTTTT. The rearrangement uses TRBV19 and TRBJ2-2; TRBD1 aligns across 10 bases. Germline V lookup: CDR1 LNHDA, CDR2 SQIVND (reference sequence). V dropped 2 bases and J dropped 6; count of bases not matched to a gene: 6. The CDR3 contains 16 residues.

The chain is built from TRBV6-2 or TRBV6-3 and TRBJ2-7; 9 bases align to TRBD1. Germline loops: CDR1 MNHEY, CDR2 SVGEGT. V shed 6 bases and J 3 bases; nucleotides not matched to a gene: 6. This CDR3 is built from 14 residues. The CDR3 sequence is CASSRQGGLYEQYF. The CDR3 DNA reads as TGTGCCAGCAGCAGACAGGGGGGCCTCTACGAGCAGTACTTC.

The J gene is TRBJ1-6, the V gene TRBV19; D is perhaps TRBD1 (6 bases). The CDR3 runs to 12 residues. Germline V gene sequence: CDR1 LNHDA, CDR2 SQIVND (reference sequence). V was shortened by 1 base and J by 19 bases, with 14 bases between the two germline ends. The CDR3: CASSIVGGPPHF. CDR3 DNA sequence: TGTGCCAGTAGTATAGTAGGGGGACCTCCACACTTT.

The gene calls are TRBV27 and TRBJ2-1; 10 bases are a match to TRBD1. CDR1 and CDR2 from the germline V gene are MNHEY and SMNVEV (reference sequence). After removal of 6 bases from V and 8 bases from J, the junction contained 7 bases not matched to a gene. The CDR3 has 14 residues. Here the CDR3 DNA reads TGTGCCAGCAGCTCCGGGACAGGGGCGGATGAGCAGTTCTTC. As protein: CASSSGTGADEQFF.

The rearrangement uses TRBV6-5 and TRBJ2-7; 7 bases align to TRBD1. The ends lost 4 bases at V and 2 bases at J; junction bases unmatched: 8. The germline CDR1 and CDR2 sequences are MNHEY and SVGAGI. The CDR3 runs 15 residues. CDR3 region: CASSFTGVPPYEQYF. The DNA for the CDR3 is TGTGCCAGCAGTTTCACAGGGGTCCCCCCCTACGAGCAGTACTTC.

This chain joins TRBV6-5 and TRBJ1-3; no clear D gene. There are 15 residues in the CDR3. Germline V gene sequence: CDR1 MNHEY, CDR2 SVGAGI. Trimming left V 7 bases short and J 0 bases short, with 13 bases between. The CDR3 DNA is TGTGCCAGCATCAAGCAACCGTACTCTGGAAACACCATATATTTT. This translates into CASIKQPYSGNTIYF.

This clone was counted between two and nine times. The chain recombines TRBV5-1 with TRBJ1-6; 9 bases align to TRBD1. The CDR3 sequence is 15 residues long. Trimming cost V 2 bases and J 10 bases; bases outside gene matches: 7. CDR1 is SGHRS, CDR2 YFSETQ, per germline. The CDR3 protein is CASSFKGQGGSPLHF. CDR3 nucleotide sequence: TGCGCCAGCAGCTTTAAGGGACAGGGTGGGTCACCCCTCCACTTT.

The chain combines TRBV10-3 with TRBJ2-5; TRBD2 is a possible D gene (5 bases). Trimming shortened V by 4 bases and J by 1 base, and 7 bases separated the two germline ends. This CDR3 is built from 13 residues. The germline CDR1 and CDR2 sequences are ENHRY and SYGVKD. CDR3 in amino acids: CAISGAGQETQYF. CDR3 nucleotides: TGTGCCATCAGTGGGGCGGGCCAAGAGACCCAGTACTTC.

The V call is TRBV4-1, the J call TRBJ2-1; D might be TRBD1 (5 bases). This CDR3 has 11 residues. V was clipped by 0 bases and J by 15 bases, with 9 bases between them. The germline gives CDR1 MGHRA, CDR2 YSYEKL. The CDR3 DNA follows: TGCGCCAGCAGCCAAGATAGGGGTCGGTTCTTC. This codes for CASSQDRGRFF.

This chain connects TRBV20-1 to TRBJ2-3; D not certain. The length of the CDR3 is 15 residues. V shed 3 bases and J shed 4 bases, with 17 bases lying between them. The germline V gene has CDR1 DFQATT and CDR2 SNEGSKA (reference sequence). Here the CDR3 DNA reads TGCAGTGCTAGTAGAGGTCTGCCTTTACCAGATACGCAGTATTTT. Encoded protein: CSASRGLPLPDTQYF.

In its sample, this clone was seen once. The chain is built from TRBV2 and TRBJ2-1, with 11 positions matching TRBD1. The CDR3 length is 16 residues. CDR1 is SNHLY and CDR2 is FYNNEI in the germline V gene. J was trimmed by 7 bases and V by 5 bases; bases with no gene match: 10. The CDR3 bases are TGTGCCAGCAGTCCTCGAGGGGGACAGGGGGGAAATGAGCAGTTCTTC. Amino acid sequence: CASSPRGGQGGNEQFF.

The gene calls are TRBV29-1 and TRBJ2-1; perhaps TRBD1 as D (5 bases). Trimming shortened V by 4 bases and J by 3 bases, and 10 bases separated the two germline ends. The CDR3 consists of 13 residues. In germline, CDR1 is SQVTM, CDR2 ANQGSEA. CDR3 DNA: TGCAGCGTTGCATGGACAAGCTACAATGAGCAGTTCTTC. It yields the protein CSVAWTSYNEQFF.

The chain combines TRBV9 with TRBJ2-3; 9 bases are shared with TRBD2. CDR3 size: 18 residues. Per germline, CDR1 SGDLS and CDR2 YYNGEE. V trimming: 0 bases; J trimming: 3 bases; junction bases outside the gene matches: 11. This chain's CDR3 is CASSVGPRGGPGTDTQYF. CDR3 bases: TGTGCCAGCAGCGTAGGGCCGCGGGGGGGCCCAGGTACAGATACGCAGTATTTT.

This chain joins TRBV4-1 and TRBJ2-3; TRBD2 agrees at 8 bases. The V gene's germline CDR1 is MGHRA and CDR2 YSYEKL. This CDR3 is 14 amino acids long. The CDR3 DNA reads as TGCGGGACTAGCAGGTCTACTCCCACAGATACGCAGTATTTT. Protein sequence: CGTSRSTPTDTQYF.

This clone was found a few times. In nucleotides, the CDR3 is TGTGCCAGCAGCCGGGACAGCAACACTGAAGCTTTCTTT. It codes for CASSRDSNTEAFF. The chain has TRBV7-7 and TRBJ1-1, with 7 bases that match TRBD1. V dropped 5 bases and J dropped 2; count of bases not matched to a gene: 2. Germline CDR1 is SSHAT and CDR2 is FNYEAQ (reference sequence). This CDR3 contains 13 residues. Drawing the rest from reference TRBV7-7 and TRBJ1-1, the complete variable domain is GAGVSQSPRYKVTKRGQDVTLRCDPISSHATLYWYQQALGQGPEFLTYFNYEAQPDKSGLPSDRFSAERPEGSISTLTIQRTEQRDSAMYRCASSRDSNTEAFFGQGTRLTVV.

The chain is built from TRBV2 and TRBJ1-2; D is perhaps TRBD1 (6 bases). Between the trimmed V and J ends, which lost 6 bases and 10 bases, there was a span of 15 bases. Germline V gives CDR1 SNHLY, CDR2 FYNNEI. This CDR3 region has 12 residues. The CDR3 coding sequence is TGTGCCAGCAGGGGGACAATGAGGTCCTACACCTTC. It is translated as CASRGTMRSYTF.